This TCR beta chain emerged from a study of CD8+CD57+ T cells in acquired aplastic anemia. Turning to the study itself: Recorded DNA amounts for sorted CD4+ and CD8+ cells had an average of roughly 3.4 ug. Healthy donors had, on average, roughly 9.9 million reads for their CD4+ cells. Findings of the study overall: Patients and controls turned out to have more than 25 CD8+ CDR3 sequences in common. With respect to CD8+ Simpson's diversity, patients and controls did not differ significantly.

This CDR3 comprises 15 residues. Germline V CDR1 and CDR2: DFQATT, SNEGSKA (reference sequence). Deletions cut 6 bases from V and 4 bases from J, with 21 bases between. This clonotype was picked up one time. Its antigen is undetermined. Researchers used genomic DNA as the template to profile TCR beta VDJ and CDR3. TCRdb itself ran the reads through MiXCR, one entry per CDR3 protein. The sample lists 74,000 or so distinct CDR3 sequences; roughly 50% were seen once. The chain is built from TRBV20-1 and TRBJ1-2, with no clear D. The TCR comes from a human donor in good health, serving as a control. The sample comprised sorted CD4+, CD8+, or CD8+CD57+ T cells (not recorded which) from PBMCs. The chain's CDR3 is CSAPRSGVEAYGYTF. The CDR3 DNA is TGCAGTGCCCCCCGGTCAGGAGTGGAAGCCTATGGCTACACCTTC.